This T cell receptor (beta chain) derives from a study of tissue T cells after allogeneic stem cell transplantation. Profiled with immunoSEQ multiplex PCR; TCRdb holds only in-frame clones, not every one. The data show about 8,300 clones, with around 48% seen just once and 7% to 8% held by the top ten. For this clone: Genes here carry mouse names. Coverage ceases 1 residue before the CDR3 finishes, and the germline J gene fills in the end.

Time point given: mouse harvest day 7 after allogeneic transplant. Mouse grafts combined 10^7 T-cell-depleted bone marrow cells with 10^6 splenic CD5+ T cells. B6 (H2b) cells into BALB/c (H2d) mice; tissues taken at day 7 or 14. CDR3 length equals 12 residues. Germline-derived CDR1 and CDR2 are MNHDT and YYDKIL. Trimming shortened V by 9 bases and J by 0 bases, and 8 bases separated the two germline ends. The sequencing sample was made of gut tissue. V and J are TRBV17 and TRBJ1-1, with a tentative D call TRBD1 (6 bases). The TCR comes from a female BALB/c mouse given C57BL/6 T cells with graft-versus-host disease after an allogeneic hematopoietic cell transplant. CDR3 residues: CARTGTNTEVFF. The part of the CDR3 DNA that was read is TGTGCTAGGACAGGAACAAACACAGAAGTCTTC.